What follows describes a single T cell receptor beta chain. Its antigen remains unknown. Repertoires were generated with immunoSEQ multiplex PCR, while TCRdb's copy carries only in-frame clones and drops some. The sample shows about 67,000 clones, about 84% of them seen only once. V lost 3 bases to trimming and J lost 4 bases; unmatched junction nucleotides: 5. The CDR3 is made up of 18 amino acids. CDR1 and CDR2 (germline): MGHRA, YSYEKL. The data were obtained in a study of OX40 agonist ivuxolimab in advanced cancers. Study-level background: Patients received ivuxolimab, an agonistic anti-OX40 (CD134) antibody. Hepatocellular carcinoma, melanoma, renal cell or head and neck cancer occurred in dose-escalation patients. Findings of the study overall: Also showing low normalized T-cell clonal expansion were some of the nonresponders.

The TCR comes from an adult with an advanced solid tumor such as melanoma, head and neck, liver or kidney cancer. The chain is built from TRBV4-1 and TRBJ2-2; 16 bases match TRBD2. Sequenced here: CD4+ or CD8+ T cells sorted from blood, sampled in a trial of the OX40 agonist ivuxolimab. The CDR3 loop is CASSQGLAGGPITGELFF. As DNA, the CDR3 is TGCGCCAGCAGCCAGGGACTAGCGGGGGGGCCTATCACCGGGGAGCTGTTTTTT.